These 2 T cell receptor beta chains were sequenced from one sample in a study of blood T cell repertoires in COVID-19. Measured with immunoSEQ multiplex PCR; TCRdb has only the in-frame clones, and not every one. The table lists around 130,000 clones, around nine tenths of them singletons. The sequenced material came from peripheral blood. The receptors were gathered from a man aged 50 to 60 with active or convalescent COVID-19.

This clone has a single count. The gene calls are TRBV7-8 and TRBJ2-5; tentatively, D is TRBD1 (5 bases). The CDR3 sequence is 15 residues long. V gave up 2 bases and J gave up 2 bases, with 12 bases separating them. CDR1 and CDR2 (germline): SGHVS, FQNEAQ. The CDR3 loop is CASSLIRGPQETQYF. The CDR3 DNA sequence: TGTGCCAGCAGCTTAATAAGGGGCCCTCAAGAGACCCAGTACTTC.

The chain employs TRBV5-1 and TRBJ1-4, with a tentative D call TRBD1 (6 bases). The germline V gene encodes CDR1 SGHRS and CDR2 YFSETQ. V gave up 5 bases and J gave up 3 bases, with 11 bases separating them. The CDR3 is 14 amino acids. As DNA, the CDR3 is TGCGCCAGCAGGTCACAGGGCCCTAATGAAAAACTGTTTTTT. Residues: CASRSQGPNEKLFF.